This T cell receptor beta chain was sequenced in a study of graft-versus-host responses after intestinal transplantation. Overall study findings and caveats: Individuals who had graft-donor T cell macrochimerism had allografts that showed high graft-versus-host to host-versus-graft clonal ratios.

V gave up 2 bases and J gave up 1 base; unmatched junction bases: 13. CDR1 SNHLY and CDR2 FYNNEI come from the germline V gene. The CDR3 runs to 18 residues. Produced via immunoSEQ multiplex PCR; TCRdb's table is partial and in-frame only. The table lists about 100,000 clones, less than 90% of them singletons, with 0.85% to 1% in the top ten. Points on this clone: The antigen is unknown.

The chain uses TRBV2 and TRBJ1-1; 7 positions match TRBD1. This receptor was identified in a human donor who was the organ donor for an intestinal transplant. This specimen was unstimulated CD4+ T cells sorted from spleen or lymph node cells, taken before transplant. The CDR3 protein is CASSESQTRWTGNTEAFF. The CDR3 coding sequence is TGTGCCAGCAGTGAATCCCAAACGAGATGGACAGGGAACACTGAAGCTTTCTTT.